This is a list of T cell receptor beta chains from one sample in a study of T cell repertoires in cytomegalovirus infection. One entry per CDR3 protein, called by TCRdb with MiXCR from the reads. The table has around 260,000 distinct CDR3 sequences, 9.1% seen once; the top ten hold less than 15%. Sequencing used PBMCs. The receptors were gathered from a human donor in good health (CMV status not recorded). Some clones in this sample may be carry-over from other donors' samples. Both conserved end residues are part of each CDR3. Fields, in order: J gene, clone size, D gene, V gene, CDR3 DNA, CDR3 protein. D genes are given only for firm matches. Where a row states a size, it is once, few, many or the class of an expanded clone; other rows omit it.

TRBJ2-5 | many | TRBD2 | TRBV2 | TGTGCCAGCAGCCCGGCCCCACTAGCGGGGACAAACTACCAAGAGACCCAGTACTTC | CASSPAPLAGTNYQETQYF
TRBJ2-7 | many | TRBD1 | TRBV12-3/TRBV12-4 | TGTGCCAGCAGCCCCAACAGGGGGAGTGCCGAGCAGTACTTC | CASSPNRGSAEQYF
TRBJ2-7 | . | . | TRBV29-1 | TGCAGCGTTAGGGACAAACCCTACGAGCAGTACTTC | CSVRDKPYEQYF
TRBJ2-5 | medium-sized | TRBD2 | TRBV7-2 | TGTGCCAGCAGCTTGGGACTAGCGGGATCACCTCAAGAGACCCAGTACTTC | CASSLGLAGSPQETQYF
TRBJ1-2 | many | . | TRBV7-8 | TGTGCCAGCAGCGTACACCGGGGAGCGGGTGGCTACACCTTC | CASSVHRGAGGYTF
TRBJ1-3 | once | TRBD1 | TRBV3-1 | TGTGCCAGCAGCCAACCTCGGACAGGGATTCAGGGAAACACCATATATTTT | CASSQPRTGIQGNTIYF
TRBJ2-7 | . | . | TRBV28 | TGTGCCAGCAGTTTGGTAGTAGGACCCGTCGAGCAGTACTTC | CASSLVVGPVEQYF
TRBJ2-7 | few | . | TRBV6-1 | TGTGCCAGCAGTGAAAGGGGTTACGAGCAGTACTTC | CASSERGYEQYF
TRBJ2-1 | many | . | TRBV7-8 | TGTGCCAGCAGCCTCGGGACGGGGAGCTCCTACAATGAGCAGTTCTTC | CASSLGTGSSYNEQFF
TRBJ2-2 | many | . | TRBV25-1 | TGTGCCAGCAGTGAATTCGGAGAGAGGAACACCGGGGAGCTGTTTTTT | CASSEFGERNTGELFF
TRBJ2-1 | . | . | TRBV10-3 | TGTGCCATCAGTGCTCGGGATGAGCAGTTCTTC | CAISARDEQFF
TRBJ1-2 | few | TRBD1 | TRBV6-2/TRBV6-3 | TGTGCCAGCAGTTTCGTCGGACAGGGCGATGGCTACACCTTC | CASSFVGQGDGYTF
TRBJ2-1 | . | TRBD1 | TRBV7-2 | TGTGCCAGCAGCTTAGCTTCAGGACAGGGAGATGAGCAGTTCTTC | CASSLASGQGDEQFF
TRBJ1-5 | few | . | TRBV20-1 | TGCAGTGCTAGAGAGGTTAGGGCAGCCGGAGGCAATCAGCCCCAGCATTTT | CSAREVRAAGGNQPQHF
TRBJ1-1 | few | . | TRBV29-1 | TGCAGCGTTGAAGATGGACGGACTGAAGCTTTCTTT | CSVEDGRTEAFF
TRBJ1-1 | many | TRBD1 | TRBV7-2 | TGTGCCAGCAGCATGGACAGGGGTAGTGCTTTCTTT | CASSMDRGSAFF
TRBJ1-3 | many | . | TRBV7-8 | TGTGCCAGCAGCCGAGACTCTGGAAACACCATATATTTT | CASSRDSGNTIYF
TRBJ2-2 | few | TRBD2 | TRBV20-1 | TGCAGTGTCCCAACCCCCGGGACTATTAACACCGGGGAGCTGTTTTTT | CSVPTPGTINTGELFF
TRBJ2-7 | . | TRBD1 | TRBV19 | TGTGCCAGTAGTGTATCCCGCGGAAGGGACAGTTCCTACGAGCAGTACTTC | CASSVSRGRDSSYEQYF
TRBJ1-1 | . | TRBD1 | TRBV15 | TGTGCCACCAGCAGCAAGACAGGGGGGGACACTGAAGCTTTCTTT | CATSSKTGGDTEAFF
TRBJ2-1 | . | . | TRBV4-3 | TGCGCCAGCAGCCAAGAGTTAGGACTAACGGAGTTCTTC | CASSQELGLTEFF
TRBJ2-7 | . | TRBD2 | TRBV5-1 | TGCACCAGCAGCAAAGGACTAGCGGGGGCGCAACTCTACGAGCAGTACTTC | CTSSKGLAGAQLYEQYF
TRBJ2-3 | few | TRBD2 | TRBV24-1 | TGTGCCACCAGTGATCGTGGCGGGAGGTTGAGCACTAGCACAGATACGCAGTATTTT | CATSDRGGRLSTSTDTQYF
TRBJ1-2 | . | . | TRBV27 | TGTGCCAGCAGCCGAACCATCGATGGCTACACCTTC | CASSRTIDGYTF
TRBJ1-5 | many | . | TRBV7-8 | TGTGCCAGCAGCCCCCTGGGGGTGAGTCAGCCCCAGCATTTT | CASSPLGVSQPQHF
TRBJ2-3 | many | . | TRBV7-2 | TGTGCCAGCAGTAGTGACAGGTTCCGCTCTAGCACAGATACGCAGTATTTT | CASSSDRFRSSTDTQYF
TRBJ2-1 | . | . | TRBV6-7 | TGTGCCAGCAGTTACTCTGGCGAGCAGTTCTTC | CASSYSGEQFF
TRBJ2-3 | many | TRBD2 | TRBV7-2 | TGTGCCAGCAGCACCAGGGGACTAGCGGGCCGGGGGCGAGATACGCAGTATTTT | CASSTRGLAGRGRDTQYF
TRBJ2-5 | few | TRBD2 | TRBV7-2 | TGTGCCAGCAGCCCATGGACTAGCGGGGGAGGTACCCAGTACTTC | CASSPWTSGGGTQYF
TRBJ2-2 | many | . | TRBV5-1 | TGCGCCAGCAGCCCACCCACTTCGAACACCGGGGAGCTGTTTTTT | CASSPPTSNTGELFF
TRBJ2-3 | many | . | TRBV7-6 | TGTGCCAGCAGCTTAGTGATCCGGGGAGATACGCAGTATTTT | CASSLVIRGDTQYF
TRBJ1-2 | . | . | TRBV28 | TGTGCCAGCAGTTTAATGGCGGGGGGCAGCTATGGCTACACCTTC | CASSLMAGGSYGYTF
TRBJ2-1 | . | TRBD2 | TRBV7-2 | TGTGCCAGCAGCCGACTCTCTAGCGGGGGAGACAATGAGCAGTTCTTC | CASSRLSSGGDNEQFF
TRBJ2-5 | many | . | TRBV7-2 | TGTGCCAGCAGCCCGGCGGAGGAGACCCAGTACTTC | CASSPAEETQYF
TRBJ2-5 | . | TRBD2 | TRBV20-1 | TGCAGTGCTCTTTCGGGGGGGCAGGAGACCCAGTACTTC | CSALSGGQETQYF
TRBJ1-1 | many | TRBD1 | TRBV7-2 | TGTGCCAGCAGAGTCGACCCGGGACAGGGGACTGAAGCTTTCTTT | CASRVDPGQGTEAFF
TRBJ2-5 | . | TRBD2 | TRBV5-1 | TGCGCCAGCAGCTCAGCGGGAATCCAAGAGACCCAGTACTTC | CASSSAGIQETQYF
TRBJ1-1 | many | . | TRBV5-1 | TGCGCCAGCAGCTTGGGGTTCGGGGCCGGGACTGAAGCTTTCTTT | CASSLGFGAGTEAFF
TRBJ1-5 | many | . | TRBV19 | TGTGCCAGTAGTATTGTGTTTAATCAGCCCCAGCATTTT | CASSIVFNQPQHF
TRBJ1-6 | many | TRBD1 | TRBV20-1 | TGCAGTGCTAGAGATTCCGGGACAGGGGGTACCTATGGGAATTCACCCCTCCACTTT | CSARDSGTGGTYGNSPLHF
TRBJ2-2 | . | . | TRBV5-6 | TGTGCCAGCAGCTTGTTAAACAATCGAAAAGGACCCGGGGAGCTGTTTTTT | CASSLLNNRKGPGELFF
TRBJ2-7 | few | . | TRBV28 | TGTGCCAGCACTCCGGACCGGGCGAGCTACGAGCAGTACTTC | CASTPDRASYEQYF
TRBJ2-7 | many | . | TRBV7-2 | TGTGCCAGCAGCTTCCAAGGGGGGCCCTACGAGCAGTACTTC | CASSFQGGPYEQYF
TRBJ1-5 | . | . | TRBV7-2 | TGTGCCAGCAGCTTGCAGGGGCGTCAGCCCCAGCATTTT | CASSLQGRQPQHF
TRBJ2-3 | many | . | TRBV7-3 | TGTGCCAGCAGCTTATATCCGGGGGGCGTCACAGATACGCAGTATTTT | CASSLYPGGVTDTQYF
TRBJ1-1 | many | . | TRBV29-1 | TGCAGCGTCGTGGTTGGGGACATTGAAGCTTTCTTT | CSVVVGDIEAFF
TRBJ1-3 | . | . | TRBV4-3 | TGCGCCAGCAGCCAAGTACTGGGGATCTCTGGAAACACCATATATTTT | CASSQVLGISGNTIYF